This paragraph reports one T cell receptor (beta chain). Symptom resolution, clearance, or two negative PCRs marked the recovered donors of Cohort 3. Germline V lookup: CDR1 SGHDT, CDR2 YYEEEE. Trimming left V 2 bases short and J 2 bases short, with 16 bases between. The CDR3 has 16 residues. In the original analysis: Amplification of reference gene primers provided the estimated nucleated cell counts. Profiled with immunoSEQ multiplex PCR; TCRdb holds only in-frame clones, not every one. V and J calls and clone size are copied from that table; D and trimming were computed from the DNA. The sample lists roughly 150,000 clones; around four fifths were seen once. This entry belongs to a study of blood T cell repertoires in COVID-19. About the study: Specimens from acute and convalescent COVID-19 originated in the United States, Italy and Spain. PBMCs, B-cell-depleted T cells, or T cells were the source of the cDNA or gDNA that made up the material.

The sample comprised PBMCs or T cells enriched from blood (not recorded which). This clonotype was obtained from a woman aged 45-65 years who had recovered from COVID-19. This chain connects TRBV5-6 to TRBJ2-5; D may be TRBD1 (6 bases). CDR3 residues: CASSLQGDSLQETQYF. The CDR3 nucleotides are TGTGCCAGCAGCTTACAGGGCGACAGCCTTCAAGAGACCCAGTACTTC.